This T cell receptor beta chain is from a study of cytomegalovirus exposure and HLA in healthy donors. The PCR had 60 Vbeta and 13 Jbeta primers. Clones were sequenced by immunoSEQ multiplex PCR, and TCRdb holds only the in-frame ones, with some missing. The sample has around 200,000 clones, roughly four fifths seen once. CDR1 and CDR2 (germline): SGHNT, YYREEE (reference sequence). With V trimmed by 2 bases and J by 0 bases, 10 bases remained unmatched. The CDR3 runs to 18 residues. The sequence was collected from a woman in her 50s in good health and CMV-seropositive. The chain recombines TRBV5-4 with TRBJ1-4; 7 nucleotides match TRBD1. The specimen was PBMCs. CDR3 amino acids: CASSFSGQLIPTNEKLFF. The CDR3 DNA reads TGTGCCAGCAGCTTTTCGGGACAGCTTATTCCAACTAATGAAAAACTGTTTTTT.